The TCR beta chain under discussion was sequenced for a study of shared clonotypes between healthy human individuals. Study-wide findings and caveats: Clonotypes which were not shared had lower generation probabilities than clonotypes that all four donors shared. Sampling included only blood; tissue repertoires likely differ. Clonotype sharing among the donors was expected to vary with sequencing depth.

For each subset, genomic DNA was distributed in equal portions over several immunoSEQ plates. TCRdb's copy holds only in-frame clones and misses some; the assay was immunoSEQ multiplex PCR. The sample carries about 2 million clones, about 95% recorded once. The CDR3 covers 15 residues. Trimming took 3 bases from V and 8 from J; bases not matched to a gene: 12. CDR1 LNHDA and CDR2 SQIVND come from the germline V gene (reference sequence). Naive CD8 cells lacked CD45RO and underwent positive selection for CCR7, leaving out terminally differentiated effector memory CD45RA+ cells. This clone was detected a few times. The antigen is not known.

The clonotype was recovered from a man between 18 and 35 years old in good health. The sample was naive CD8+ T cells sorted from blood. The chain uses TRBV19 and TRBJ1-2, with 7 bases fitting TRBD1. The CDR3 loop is CASSIPGQIPWGYTF. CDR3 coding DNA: TGTGCCAGTAGTATCCCGGGACAGATCCCTTGGGGCTACACCTTC.